This TCR beta chain stems from a study of molecular identifiers for immune sequencing clone quantification. Study conclusions and caveats: A shared barcode on identical TCR molecules could lead to underestimated sizes for highly expanded clones.

Via MiXCR, TCRdb re-called the PCR reads, giving one row per CDR3 protein. The data show around 470,000 distinct CDR3 sequences, around a fifth seen once. Trimming shortened V by 2 bases and J by 2 bases, and 11 bases separated the two germline ends. The CDR3 contains 14 residues. Germline V gives CDR1 SGHNT, CDR2 YYREEE (reference sequence). This clonotype was counted ten times or more. What it recognizes is unknown. Possible read error: a much larger clone is one base away. Using 10%, 30% or 50% RNA, naive CD8 libraries were derived from approximately 20,000 to 1,000,000 sorted cells. A CD8+CD4-CCR7+CD45RA+ phenotype served as the sorting definition for naive CD8 T cells.

The source of this sequence is a human donor in good health. Some libraries in this study had Jurkat cell RNA spiked in. This chain uses TRBV5-4 with TRBJ2-7; the D gene is possibly TRBD1 (6 bases). Sequenced: naive CD8+ T cells from blood, with Jurkat cell RNA spiked in. This sample's subset: FACS-sorted CD8+CD4-CCR7+CD45RA+ naive T cells. The CDR3 loop is CASSFEQGAYEQYF. Here the CDR3 DNA reads TGTGCCAGCAGCTTCGAACAGGGTGCCTACGAGCAGTACTTC.